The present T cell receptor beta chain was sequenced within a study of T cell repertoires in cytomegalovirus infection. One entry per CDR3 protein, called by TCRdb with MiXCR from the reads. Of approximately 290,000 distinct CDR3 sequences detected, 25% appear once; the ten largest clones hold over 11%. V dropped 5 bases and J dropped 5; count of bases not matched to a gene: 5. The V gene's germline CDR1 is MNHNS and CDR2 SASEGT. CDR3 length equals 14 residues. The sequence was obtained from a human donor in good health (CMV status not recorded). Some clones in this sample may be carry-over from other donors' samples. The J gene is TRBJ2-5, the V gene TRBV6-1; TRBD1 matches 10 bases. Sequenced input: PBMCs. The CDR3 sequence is CASSRQGAGETQYF. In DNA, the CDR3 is TGTGCCAGCAGTAGACAGGGGGCTGGGGAGACCCAGTACTTC.